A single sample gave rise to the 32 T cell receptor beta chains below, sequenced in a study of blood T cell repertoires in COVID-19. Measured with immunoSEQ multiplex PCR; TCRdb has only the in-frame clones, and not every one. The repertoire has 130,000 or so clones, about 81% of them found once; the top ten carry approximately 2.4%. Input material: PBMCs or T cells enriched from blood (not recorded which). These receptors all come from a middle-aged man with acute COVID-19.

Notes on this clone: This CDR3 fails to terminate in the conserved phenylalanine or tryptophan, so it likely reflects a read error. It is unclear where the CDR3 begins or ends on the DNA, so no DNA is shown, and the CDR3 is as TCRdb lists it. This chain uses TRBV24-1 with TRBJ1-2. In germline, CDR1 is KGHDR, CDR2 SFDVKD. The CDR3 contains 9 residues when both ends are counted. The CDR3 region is CATSDFGGN.

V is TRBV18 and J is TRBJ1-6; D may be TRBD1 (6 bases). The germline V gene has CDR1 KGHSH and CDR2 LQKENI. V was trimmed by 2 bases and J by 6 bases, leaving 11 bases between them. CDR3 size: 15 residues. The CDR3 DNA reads TGTGCCAGCTCACCAGCAGGGGCAGTTAATTCACCCCTCCACTTT. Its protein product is CASSPAGAVNSPLHF. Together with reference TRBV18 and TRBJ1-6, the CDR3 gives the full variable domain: NAGVMQNPRHLVRRRGQEARLRCSPMKGHSHVYWYRQLPEEGLKFMVYLQKENIIDESGMPKERFSAEFPKEGPSILRIQQVVRGDSAAYFCASSPAGAVNSPLHFGNGTRLTVT.

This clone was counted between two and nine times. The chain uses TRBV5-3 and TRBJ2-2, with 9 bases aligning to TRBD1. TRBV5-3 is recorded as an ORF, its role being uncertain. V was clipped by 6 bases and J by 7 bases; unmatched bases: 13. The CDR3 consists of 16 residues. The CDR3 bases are TGTGCCAGAAAGGCCCCCGGACAGGGGTATAACGGGGAGCTGTTTTTT. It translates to CARKAPGQGYNGELFF.

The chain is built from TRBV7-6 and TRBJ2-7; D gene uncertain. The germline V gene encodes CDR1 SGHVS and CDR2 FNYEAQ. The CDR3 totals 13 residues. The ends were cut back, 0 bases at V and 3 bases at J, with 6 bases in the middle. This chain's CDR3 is CASSLAENYEQYF. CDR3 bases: TGTGCCAGCAGCTTAGCCGAGAACTACGAGCAGTACTTC.

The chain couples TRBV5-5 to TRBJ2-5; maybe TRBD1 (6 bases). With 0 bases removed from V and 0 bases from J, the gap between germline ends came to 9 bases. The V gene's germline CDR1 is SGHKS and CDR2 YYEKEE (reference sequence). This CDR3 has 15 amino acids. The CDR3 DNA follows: TGTGCCAGCAGCTTGGTACAGGGCCACCAAGAGACCCAGTACTTC. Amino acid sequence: CASSLVQGHQETQYF.

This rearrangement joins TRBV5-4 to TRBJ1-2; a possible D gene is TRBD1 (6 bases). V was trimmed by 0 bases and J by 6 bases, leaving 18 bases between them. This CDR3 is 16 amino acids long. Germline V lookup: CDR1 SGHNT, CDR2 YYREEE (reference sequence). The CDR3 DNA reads TGTGCCAGCAGCTTGGGGGGGCCGAGTATCCTTCATGGCTACACCTTC. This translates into CASSLGGPSILHGYTF.

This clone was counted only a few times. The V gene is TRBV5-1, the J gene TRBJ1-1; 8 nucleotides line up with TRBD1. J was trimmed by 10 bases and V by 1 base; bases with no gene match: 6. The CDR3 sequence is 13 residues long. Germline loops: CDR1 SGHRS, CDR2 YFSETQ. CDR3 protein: CASSLRAGGRAFF. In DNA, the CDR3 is TGCGCCAGCAGCTTGCGGGCAGGGGGCCGAGCTTTCTTT.

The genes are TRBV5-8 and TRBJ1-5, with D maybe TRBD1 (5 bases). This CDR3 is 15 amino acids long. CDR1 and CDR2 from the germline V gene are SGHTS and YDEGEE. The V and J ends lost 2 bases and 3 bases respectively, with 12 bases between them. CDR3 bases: TGTGCCAGCAGCTTACAGGCCTCCATCAATCAGCCCCAGCATTTT. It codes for CASSLQASINQPQHF.

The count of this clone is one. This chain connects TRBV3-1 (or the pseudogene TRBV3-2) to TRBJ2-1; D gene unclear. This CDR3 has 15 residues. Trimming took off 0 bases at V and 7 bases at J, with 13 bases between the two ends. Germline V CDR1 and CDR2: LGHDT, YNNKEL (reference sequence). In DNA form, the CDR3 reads TGTGCCAGCAGCCAAGATGCCGGTCTTACGAATGAGCAGTTCTTC. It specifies CASSQDAGLTNEQFF.

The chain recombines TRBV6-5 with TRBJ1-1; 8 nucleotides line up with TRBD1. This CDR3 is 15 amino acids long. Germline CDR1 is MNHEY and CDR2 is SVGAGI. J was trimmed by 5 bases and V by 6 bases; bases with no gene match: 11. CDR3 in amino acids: CASSDITGGKTEAFF. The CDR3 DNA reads TGTGCCAGCAGCGATATAACAGGGGGAAAAACTGAAGCTTTCTTT.

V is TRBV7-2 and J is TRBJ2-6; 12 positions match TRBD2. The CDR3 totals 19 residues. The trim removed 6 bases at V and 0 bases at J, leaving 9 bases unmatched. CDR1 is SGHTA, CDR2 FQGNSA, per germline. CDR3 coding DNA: TGTGCCAGCAGTCCGCGTCGGACTAGCGGGATCTCTGGGGCCAACGTCCTGACTTTC. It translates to CASSPRRTSGISGANVLTF. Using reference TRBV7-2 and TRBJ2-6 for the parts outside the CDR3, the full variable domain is GAGVSQSPSNKVTEKGKDVELRCDPISGHTALYWYRQSLGQGLEFLIYFQGNSAPDKSGLPSDRFSAERTGGSVSTLTIQRTQQEDSAVYLCASSPRRTSGISGANVLTFGAGSRLTVL.

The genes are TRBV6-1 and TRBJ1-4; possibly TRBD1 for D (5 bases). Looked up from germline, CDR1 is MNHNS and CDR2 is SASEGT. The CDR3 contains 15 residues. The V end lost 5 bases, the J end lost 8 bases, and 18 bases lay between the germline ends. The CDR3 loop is CASSTTGGTGEKLFF. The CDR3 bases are TGTGCCAGCAGTACCACTGGAGGGACGGGAGAAAAACTGTTTTTT.

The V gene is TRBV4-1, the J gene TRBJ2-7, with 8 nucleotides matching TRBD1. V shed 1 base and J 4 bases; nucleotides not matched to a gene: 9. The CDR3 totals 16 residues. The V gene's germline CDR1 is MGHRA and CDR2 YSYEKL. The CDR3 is CASSQAWTGPFYEQYF. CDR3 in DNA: TGCGCCAGCAGCCAAGCCTGGACAGGGCCCTTTTACGAGCAGTACTTC.

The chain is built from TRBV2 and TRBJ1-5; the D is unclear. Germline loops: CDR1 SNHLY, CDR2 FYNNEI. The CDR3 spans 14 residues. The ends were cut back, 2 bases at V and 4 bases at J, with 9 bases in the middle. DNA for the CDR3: TGTGCCAGCAGTGAATTCGATACAAATCAGCCCCAGCATTTT. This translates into CASSEFDTNQPQHF.

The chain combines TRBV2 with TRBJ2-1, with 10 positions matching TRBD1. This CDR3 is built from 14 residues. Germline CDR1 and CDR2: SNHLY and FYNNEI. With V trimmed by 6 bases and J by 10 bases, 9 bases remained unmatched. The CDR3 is CASSDRGPGWEQFF. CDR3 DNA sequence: TGTGCCAGCAGCGACAGGGGGCCAGGGTGGGAGCAGTTCTTC.

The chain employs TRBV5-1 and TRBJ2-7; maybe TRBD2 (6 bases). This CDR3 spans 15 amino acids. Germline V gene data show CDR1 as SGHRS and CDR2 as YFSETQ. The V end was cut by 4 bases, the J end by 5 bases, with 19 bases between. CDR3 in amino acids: CASSVEGVPPNEQYF. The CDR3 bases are TGCGCCAGCAGCGTGGAGGGAGTCCCCCCCAACGAGCAGTACTTC.

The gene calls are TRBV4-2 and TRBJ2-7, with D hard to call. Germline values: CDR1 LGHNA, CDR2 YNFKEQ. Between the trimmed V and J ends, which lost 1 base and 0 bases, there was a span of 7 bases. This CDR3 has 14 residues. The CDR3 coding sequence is TGTGCCAGCAGCCAAGGAGAGAGCTCCTACGAGCAGTACTTC. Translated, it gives CASSQGESSYEQYF.

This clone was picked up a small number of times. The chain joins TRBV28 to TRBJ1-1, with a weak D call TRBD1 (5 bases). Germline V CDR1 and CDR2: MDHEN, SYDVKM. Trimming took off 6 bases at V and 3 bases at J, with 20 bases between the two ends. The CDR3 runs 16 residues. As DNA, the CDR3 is TGTGCCAGCAGACACTCTCGACAGCCCACAGACACTGAAGCTTTCTTT. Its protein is CASRHSRQPTDTEAFF.

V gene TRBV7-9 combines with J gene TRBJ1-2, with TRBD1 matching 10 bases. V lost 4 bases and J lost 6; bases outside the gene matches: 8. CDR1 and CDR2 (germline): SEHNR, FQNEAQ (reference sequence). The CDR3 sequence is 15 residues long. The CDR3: CASSSGTGERDGYTF. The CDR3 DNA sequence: TGTGCCAGCAGCTCCGGGACAGGGGAAAGGGATGGCTACACCTTC.

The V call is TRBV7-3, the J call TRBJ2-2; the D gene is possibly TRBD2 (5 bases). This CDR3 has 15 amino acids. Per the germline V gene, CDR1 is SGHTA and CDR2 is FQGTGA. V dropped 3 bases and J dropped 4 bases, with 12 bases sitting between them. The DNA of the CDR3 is TGTGCCAGCAGCTTCCGGAAAAGCGGCACCGGGGAGCTGTTTTTT. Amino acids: CASSFRKSGTGELFF. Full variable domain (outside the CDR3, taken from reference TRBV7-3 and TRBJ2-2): GAGVSQTPSNKVTEKGKYVELRCDPISGHTALYWYRQSLGQGPEFLIYFQGTGAADDSGLPNDRFFAVRPEGSVSTLKIQRTERGDSAVYLCASSFRKSGTGELFFGEGSRLTVL.

Here the CDR3 DNA reads TGTGCCAGCAGCACCGAACAGTTTAACTATGGCTACACCTTC. Its translation: CASSTEQFNYGYTF. The chain uses TRBV7-9 and TRBJ1-2; D is unresolved. Germline CDR1 and CDR2: SEHNR and FQNEAQ (reference sequence). This CDR3 comprises 14 residues. The V end lost 5 bases, the J end lost 1 base, and 11 bases lay between the germline ends.

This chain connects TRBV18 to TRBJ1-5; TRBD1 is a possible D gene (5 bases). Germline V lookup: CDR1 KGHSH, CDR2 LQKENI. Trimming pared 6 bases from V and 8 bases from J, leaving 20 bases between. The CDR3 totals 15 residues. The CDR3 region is CASSRGVLGTEPQHF. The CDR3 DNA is TGTGCCAGCTCGCGGGGGGTTCTCGGGACTGAGCCCCAGCATTTT.

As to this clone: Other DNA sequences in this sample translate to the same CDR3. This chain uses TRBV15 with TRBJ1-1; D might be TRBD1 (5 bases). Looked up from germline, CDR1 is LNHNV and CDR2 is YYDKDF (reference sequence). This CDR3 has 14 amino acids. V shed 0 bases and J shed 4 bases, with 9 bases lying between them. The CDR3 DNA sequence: TGTGCCACCAGCAGAGAAGGGGAAGTCACTGAAGCTTTCTTT. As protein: CATSREGEVTEAFF.

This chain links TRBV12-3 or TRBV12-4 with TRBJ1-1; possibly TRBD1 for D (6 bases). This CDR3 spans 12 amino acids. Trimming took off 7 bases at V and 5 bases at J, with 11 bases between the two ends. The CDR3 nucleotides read TGTGCCAGCACCACAACAGGGACTGAAGCTTTCTTT. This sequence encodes CASTTTGTEAFF.

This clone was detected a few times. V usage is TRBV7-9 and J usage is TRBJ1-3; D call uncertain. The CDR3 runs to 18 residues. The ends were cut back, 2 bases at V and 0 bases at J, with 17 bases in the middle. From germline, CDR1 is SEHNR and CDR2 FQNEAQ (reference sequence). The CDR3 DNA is TGTGCCAGCAGCTTAAGGGAGATAGTAATGAGCTCTGGAAACACCATATATTTT. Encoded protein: CASSLREIVMSSGNTIYF.

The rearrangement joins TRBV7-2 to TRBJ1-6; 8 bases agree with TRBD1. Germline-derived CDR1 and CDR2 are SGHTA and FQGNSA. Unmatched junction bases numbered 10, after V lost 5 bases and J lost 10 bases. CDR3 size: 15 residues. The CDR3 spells CASSLLRGLISPLHF. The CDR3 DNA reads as TGTGCCAGCAGCCTGCTCAGGGGGCTGATCTCACCCCTCCACTTT.

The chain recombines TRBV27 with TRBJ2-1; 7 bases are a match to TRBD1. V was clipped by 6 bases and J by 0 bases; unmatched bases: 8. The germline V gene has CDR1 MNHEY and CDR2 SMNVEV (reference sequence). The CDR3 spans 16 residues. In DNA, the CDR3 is TGTGCCAGCAGCACCAGGGGGACAAGCTCCTACAATGAGCAGTTCTTC. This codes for CASSTRGTSSYNEQFF.

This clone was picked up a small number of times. DNA for the CDR3: TGTGCCAGCAGCTCGACTAGCGCTTCCGGGGAGCTGTTTTTT. Translating it yields CASSSTSASGELFF. The rearrangement joins TRBV7-3 to TRBJ2-2, with 8 bases lining up with TRBD2. The CDR3 runs to 14 residues. V gave up 4 bases and J gave up 6 bases; unmatched junction bases: 4. CDR1 and CDR2 (germline): SGHTA, FQGTGA.

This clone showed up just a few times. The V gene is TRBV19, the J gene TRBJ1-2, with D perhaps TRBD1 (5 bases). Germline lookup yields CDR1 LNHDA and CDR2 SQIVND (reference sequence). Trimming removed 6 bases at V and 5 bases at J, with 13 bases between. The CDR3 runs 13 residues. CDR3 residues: CASRSGLRYGYTF. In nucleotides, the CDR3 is TGTGCCAGTAGGTCAGGGTTACGTTATGGCTACACCTTC.

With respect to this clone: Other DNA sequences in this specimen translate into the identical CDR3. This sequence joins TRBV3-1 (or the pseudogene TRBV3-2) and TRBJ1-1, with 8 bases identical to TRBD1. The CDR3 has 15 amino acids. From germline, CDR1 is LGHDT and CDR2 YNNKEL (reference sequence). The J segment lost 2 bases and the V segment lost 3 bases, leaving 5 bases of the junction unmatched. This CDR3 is CASSQGDRGNTEAFF. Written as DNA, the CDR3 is TGTGCCAGCAGCCAGGGAGACAGGGGTAACACTGAAGCTTTCTTT.

CDR3 amino acids: CASSSGTSGRTEQFF. In DNA form, the CDR3 reads TGTGCCAGCAGCTCCGGGACTAGCGGGAGAACTGAGCAGTTCTTC. The chain links TRBV11-3 to TRBJ2-1, with 14 nucleotides matching TRBD2. The CDR3 has 15 amino acids. The trim removed 4 bases at V and 9 bases at J, leaving 5 bases unmatched. The germline gives CDR1 SGHNT, CDR2 YENEEA.

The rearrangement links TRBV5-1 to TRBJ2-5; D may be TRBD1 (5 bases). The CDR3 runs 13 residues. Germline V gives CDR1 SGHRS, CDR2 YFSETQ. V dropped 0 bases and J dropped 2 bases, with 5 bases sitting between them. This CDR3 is CASSLGQQETQYF. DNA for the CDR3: TGCGCCAGCAGCTTGGGACAGCAAGAGACCCAGTACTTC.